This T cell receptor (beta chain) was sequenced in a study of CD8+ T cells in alopecia areata. Germline V gives CDR1 SEHNR, CDR2 FQNEAQ (reference sequence). V was cut by 5 bases and J by 4 bases, with 14 bases left in between. The length of the CDR3 is 15 residues. General observations from the study: Normal skin contains resident alphabeta T cells, and these are also sequenced in scalp samples. The study found tofacitinib significantly decreased scalp clonality and expanded CD8+ clones among the top 100. Compared with normal scalp, lesional scalp had higher clonality and more expanded CD8+ clones. In scalp and blood, many expanded lesional clones persisted during tofacitinib.

Reverse transcription of extracted RNA yielded cDNA, which provided the sequencing template. Data came from immunoSEQ multiplex PCR; TCRdb stores just in-frame clones and leaves some out. There are around 100,000 clones in the sample; more than 75% occur only once, and 11% lies in the top ten. Treatment defined: oral pan-JAK inhibitor, 5-10 mg twice daily. This clone was detected only once. What it binds is not known. Source: CD8+ T cells sorted from blood, taken at approximately week 30, from a patient treated with tofacitinib. This chain links TRBV7-9 with TRBJ2-2, with D perhaps matching TRBD1 (5 bases). This clonotype was obtained from a human donor with alopecia areata. CDR3 residues: CASSPRASATGELFF. The CDR3 bases are TGTGCCAGCAGCCCCAGGGCCTCCGCCACCGGGGAGCTGTTTTTT. Drawing the rest from reference TRBV7-9 and TRBJ2-2, the complete variable domain is DTGVSQNPRHKITKRGQNVTFRCDPISEHNRLYWYRQTLGQGPEFLTYFQNEAQLEKSRLLSDRFSAERPKGSFSTLEIQRTEQGDSAMYLCASSPRASATGELFFGEGSRLTVL.